This T cell receptor beta chain came from a study of blood T cell repertoires in COVID-19. Study-level background: The cDNA or gDNA used as material had been derived from T cells, B-cell-depleted T cells, or PBMCs.

The assay was immunoSEQ multiplex PCR, and TCRdb's table has in-frame clones only and misses some. The table includes roughly 150,000 clones, about 87% detected once. The sample was peripheral blood. The TCR sequence derives from a human donor in a cohort sampled during active COVID-19.

The DNA of the CDR3 is TGTGCCACCAGCAGAGGGGACAGGGGAGACTATGGCTACACCTTC. Translated: CATSRGDRGDYGYTF. The rearrangement joins TRBV15 to TRBJ1-2; TRBD1 matches 10 bases. The CDR3 is 15 residues long. Losses at the gene ends were 1 base for V and 3 bases for J; bases not matched to a gene: 2. Germline values: CDR1 LNHNV, CDR2 YYDKDF (reference sequence).